This T cell receptor beta chain emerged from a study of PD-L1 blockade in urothelial cancer. The V gene's germline CDR1 is MDHEN and CDR2 SYDVKM. The junction had 12 bases not matched to a gene; V was cut back by 4 bases and J by 5 bases. The CDR3 totals 16 residues. Time point in this sample: pretreatment peripheral blood. Clones were read by immunoSEQ multiplex PCR, and TCRdb kept only the in-frame ones, dropping some. The sample yields about 76,000 clones, about 90% seen once. This chain uses TRBV28 with TRBJ2-5; TRBD1 matches 8 bases. This material consisted of PBMCs, taken around atezolizumab (anti-PD-L1) treatment. The sequence was collected from a man aged 65-85 years with urothelial cancer. DNA of the CDR3: TGTGCCAGCAGTTACCCTCTGACAGGGGTTCACGAGACCCAGTACTTC. This gives the protein CASSYPLTGVHETQYF.